Shown below are 12 T cell receptor beta chains from a single sample sequenced in a study of blood T cell repertoires in COVID-19. Sequencing used immunoSEQ multiplex PCR; TCRdb keeps in-frame clones, though not all of them. The table shows approximately 100,000 clones, with approximately 85% occurring only once. What was sequenced was peripheral blood. The receptors stem from a woman aged 60-75 years with acute or convalescent COVID-19.

A remark on this clone: This sample includes further DNA sequences coding for the same CDR3. The gene calls are TRBV6-5 and TRBJ2-7, with 7 bases lining up with TRBD1. Germline lookup yields CDR1 MNHEY and CDR2 SVGAGI. The CDR3 covers 12 residues. The ends lost 4 bases at V and 6 bases at J; junction bases unmatched: 3. The CDR3 loop is CASSSPGGEQYV. For the CDR3, the DNA is TGTGCCAGCAGTTCCCCAGGGGGCGAGCAGTACGTC.

The rearrangement uses TRBV30 and TRBJ1-6, with a weak D call TRBD1 (6 bases). V lost 0 bases, J lost 6 bases, and 15 bases lay in between. Germline CDR1 reads GTSNPN; CDR2 reads SVGIG (reference sequence). CDR3 size: 16 residues. In nucleotides, the CDR3 is TGTGCCTGGAGTGTACTGGGGGGGACATCTAATTCACCCCTCCACTTT. It yields the protein CAWSVLGGTSNSPLHF. Supplemented by reference TRBV30 and TRBJ1-6, the full variable domain reads SQTIHQWPATLVQPVGSPLSLECTVEGTSNPNLYWYRQAAGRGLQLLFYSVGIGQISSEVPQNLSASRPQDRQFILSSKKLLLSDSGFYLCAWSVLGGTSNSPLHFGNGTRLTVT.

This clone was counted only a few times. The chain is built from TRBV7-8 and TRBJ1-5; TRBD1 agrees at 8 bases. V shed 2 bases, J shed 2 bases, and the junction held 11 bases outside the gene matches. In germline, CDR1 is SGHVS, CDR2 FQNEAQ. The CDR3 has 18 residues. The CDR3 sequence: CASSLTLGQGAGNQPQHF. CDR3 nucleotides: TGTGCCAGCAGCTTAACCCTAGGGCAGGGGGCGGGCAATCAGCCCCAGCATTTT.

This chain joins TRBV5-1 and TRBJ2-1, with TRBD1 identical over 7 bases. V shed 0 bases, J shed 9 bases, and the junction held 9 bases outside the gene matches. Per the germline V gene, CDR1 is SGHRS and CDR2 is YFSETQ. The CDR3 has 15 residues. The CDR3 loop reads CASSLAGRGLGEQFF. For the CDR3, the DNA is TGCGCCAGCAGCTTGGCCGGTAGGGGGCTTGGTGAGCAGTTCTTC.

This clone appeared a single time. The V gene is TRBV4-1, the J gene TRBJ1-4, with TRBD1 as a possible D gene (5 bases). V was shortened by 3 bases and J by 8 bases, with 16 bases between the two germline ends. Germline-derived CDR1 and CDR2 are MGHRA and YSYEKL. The CDR3 has 15 amino acids. The CDR3 spells CASSQAGVGVEKLFF. CDR3 DNA: TGCGCCAGCAGCCAGGCGGGGGTAGGGGTAGAAAAACTGTTTTTT.

The chain uses TRBV5-1 and TRBJ2-1; 7 bases fit TRBD1. Germline CDR1 SGHRS, CDR2 YFSETQ. With 2 bases clipped from V and 4 bases from J, the junction kept 6 bases outside the gene matches. The CDR3 runs to 15 residues. The CDR3 sequence: CASSLEGASYNEQFF. The CDR3 region has the DNA TGCGCCAGCAGCTTAGAGGGGGCCTCTTACAATGAGCAGTTCTTC.

The DNA of the CDR3 is TGTGCCAGTAGCATCAAAGCGGGAGAATTTAGAACCGGGGAGCTGTTTTTT. Translation gives CASSIKAGEFRTGELFF. This chain uses TRBV19 with TRBJ2-2; 8 bases line up with TRBD2. This CDR3 contains 17 residues. The V gene end was trimmed by 6 bases and the J gene end by 5 bases; junction bases not matched to a gene: 14. The germline CDR1 and CDR2 sequences are LNHDA and SQIVND (reference sequence).

This chain connects TRBV4-2 to TRBJ1-2; D might be TRBD1 (6 bases). Trimming cost V 1 base and J 7 bases, with 19 bases left between them. Germline V CDR1 and CDR2: LGHNA, YNFKEQ. The CDR3 totals 16 residues. The CDR3 loop reads CASSQVRTALLTGYTF. Written as DNA, the CDR3 is TGTGCCAGCAGCCAAGTTAGGACAGCCTTGTTGACTGGCTACACCTTC.

This chain connects TRBV11-3 to TRBJ2-3, with TRBD2 as a possible D gene (6 bases). Trimming stripped 1 base from V and 0 bases from J, with 8 bases between. Per germline, CDR1 SGHNT and CDR2 YENEEA. The CDR3 consists of 15 residues. Here the CDR3 DNA reads TGTGCCAGCAGCTTAGGGAGCGGGAGCACAGATACGCAGTATTTT. Translated, it gives CASSLGSGSTDTQYF. Full variable domain (rest looked up from reference TRBV11-3 and TRBJ2-3): EAGVVQSPRYKIIEKKQPVAFWCNPISGHNTLYWYLQNLGQGPELLIRYENEEAVDDSQLPKDRFSAERLKGVDSTLKIQPAELGDSAVYLCASSLGSGSTDTQYFGPGTRLTVL.

This clone was counted a few times. The V and J genes are TRBV10-3 and TRBJ2-5; TRBD1 is a possible D gene (5 bases). The germline gives CDR1 ENHRY, CDR2 SYGVKD. This CDR3 has 13 amino acids. V was pared by 7 bases and J by 1 base, with 10 bases between. This CDR3 is CAIKTGPQETQYF. CDR3 DNA: TGTGCCATCAAAACAGGCCCCCAAGAGACCCAGTACTTC.

The chain employs TRBV6-5 and TRBJ1-2, with 7 positions matching TRBD1. Germline V gene sequence: CDR1 MNHEY, CDR2 SVGAGI. The CDR3 has 15 amino acids. The J segment lost 5 bases and the V segment lost 0 bases, leaving 6 bases of the junction unmatched. In nucleotides, the CDR3 is TGTGCCAGCAGTTACTCGATCCGGGACAGTTATGGCTACACCTTC. Amino acid sequence: CASSYSIRDSYGYTF.

This clone has a handful of counts. The V and J genes are TRBV12-3 or TRBV12-4 and TRBJ1-5, with D uncertain. V lost 7 bases to trimming and J lost 4 bases, with 8 bases between them. The CDR3 consists of 12 residues. CDR3 sequence: CASTSRNQPQHF. DNA for the CDR3: TGTGCCAGCACCTCGAGGAATCAGCCCCAGCATTTT.